This T cell receptor beta chain stems from a study of Ad26.COV2.S vaccination and SARS-CoV-2 variants (dated by TCRdb to the early 2020s). A note on the overall study: Donors in the vaccine arm were drawn from COV1001, a phase I-IIa trial of Ad26.COV2.S in healthy adults that was multicentre, randomized, double-blind and placebo-controlled. Dosing of Ad26.COV2.S was intramuscular, at either 5x10^10 or 1x10^11 viral particles, delivered as one shot or as two shots spaced 56 days apart. TCRbeta repertoire sequencing served as the tool for gauging how specific and how broad the SARS-CoV-2-reactive T cell receptors were following Ad26.COV2.S vaccination. The TCR-sequenced set comprised about 32 samples: about 19 Ad26.COV2.S vaccine recipients, 5 placebo recipients and 8 SARS-CoV-2 convalescent individuals. Trial participants were randomized into five groups of five, in which low-dose or high-dose Ad26.COV2.S was given once or twice, or placebo was given on both occasions. Throughout the experiments and outcome assessment, investigators stayed blinded to trial group allocation.

The germline V gene supplies CDR1 SGHDT and CDR2 YYEEEE. From V the trimming removes 2 bases and from J it removes 6 bases, while the gene matches leave 5 bases of the junction unaccounted for. The CDR3 numbers 15 residues from cysteine through phenylalanine. CDR3 DNA is the only sequence kept; it has 45 bases, read in frame from the first base. As to this clone: Its antigen specificity is not known. It has no much larger one-base neighbor in the sample; base qualities were not kept.

Broad study findings and their caveats: The authors noted that the TCR breadth and depth analyses may have underestimated total T cell responses. Comparable non-spike TCR breadth was observed between vaccine and placebo recipients, consistent with only spike being contained in the vaccine. Higher spike-specific TCR breadth was observed in Ad26.COV2.S recipients than in placebo recipients (P = 0.0014). After vaccination, spike-specific CD8+ and CD4+ T cell responses were reported to show substantial breadth. The study was not powered to compare responses between vaccine doses or regimens.

The immunoSEQ Assay was the method used to sequence TCRbeta CDR3 regions. After extraction, genomic DNA underwent amplification by bias-controlled multiplex PCR, followed by high-throughput sequencing. The paper's processing steps were these. To quantify the absolute abundance of every unique TCRbeta CDR3 region, sequences were collapsed and filtered. Usable DNA was measured by amplifying reference genes present in all nucleated cells, and TCRbeta template counts were normalized to that usable DNA to estimate T cell fraction. Repertoire TCRs were annotated as SARS-CoV-2-specific when V gene, CDR3 amino acid sequence and J gene were exactly matched to a known reactive TCR set. The reference SARS-CoV-2 TCR set was obtained from MIRA and was filtered for enrichment in COVID-19-positive ImmuneCODE repertoires, whereby public or cross-reactive TCRs were removed. Drawing on the MIRA antigens, annotated TCRs were analysed further at the level of specific ORF or position within ORF. Breadth was defined as the number of annotated unique rearrangements divided by the total number of unique productive rearrangements, and depth was defined as the summed frequency of the annotated unique rearrangements. Group comparisons of TCR breadth used two-sided Wilcoxon rank-sum tests. TCRdb took this table from immuneACCESS and kept in-frame rearrangements with V and J called. Such tables lack part of the clones; where checked against another copy, unresolved V genes explain under half of the gap, and the rest is unexplained. That table supplies the V and J calls and clone size; D and trimming were determined from the DNA. This sample is represented by roughly 300,000 clones; 88% of them were singletons. Clones ranked in the top ten supply approximately 5.9% of the sample.

The intended sense of this specimen's treatment or condition label: some 20 received Ad26.COV2.S at low or high dose, single or two shots; 5 received placebo; per-sample allocation not given. Repertoires of vaccine and placebo recipients were sequenced from samples collected on day 63 after the first injection. Between 29 July and 7 August 2020, Cohort 1b enrolled about 27 adults aged 18-55 years at one site in Boston, USA. Ad26.COV2.S was a replication-incompetent adenovirus type 26 vector that expressed a prefusion-stabilized SARS-CoV-2 spike protein derived from the original Wuhan strain. Here the sequenced sample was peripheral blood, taken in a trial of Ad26.COV2.S vaccine versus placebo. This receptor was obtained from a person between 18 and 65 years old who received the Ad26.COV2.S COVID-19 vaccine or a placebo. In this chain, TRBV5-6 is recombined with TRBJ2-1, with 10 central nucleotides matching TRBD2. The DNA sequence is TGTGCCAGCAGCTTCTTCAGCGGGGGGGTCAATGAGCAGTTCTTC. Its amino acids are CASSFFSGGVNEQFF.